This T cell receptor beta chain was found in a study of beta chain features in type 1 diabetes. As for the study in general: Researchers looked at about 110 million sorted cells across all samples. The study's findings and limits: All four CD4+ subsets from Type 1 diabetes patients carried moderately but significantly shorter TCRB CDR3s. TCRB repertoires of naive, central memory and Treg cells appeared more similar among patients than among healthy donors.

CD4+ cells of the naive, central memory, regulatory and stem cell-like memory types were sorted via CD45RO/CCR7/CD25/CD127/CD95/CD27. Concerning this clone: Its cognate antigen is unknown.

CDR1 SGHNT and CDR2 YYREEE come from the germline V gene (reference sequence). The V end was cut by 5 bases, the J end by 9 bases, with 14 bases between. The CDR3 length is 13 residues. Investigators reverse transcribed all isolated RNA, so they sequenced expressed TCRB transcripts. TCRdb keeps only in-frame clones here, not all; method: immunoSEQ multiplex PCR. Among 620,000 or so clones, around 15% were seen once, and the ten largest hold about 0.087%. The sequencing sample was made of naive CD4+ T cells from blood. V usage is TRBV5-4 and J usage is TRBJ2-2; the D call may be TRBD1 or TRBD2 (5 bases each). The sequence came from a man between 18 and 29 years old in good health. The CDR3 protein is CASSWDPSRELFF. In DNA form, the CDR3 reads TGTGCCAGCAGTTGGGACCCTTCGAGGGAGCTGTTTTTT.